This entry concerns a single TCR beta chain. It lacks a known antigen. Per-nucleotide qualities are absent, and no much larger clonotype sits a single base away. The sample has other DNA sequences that encode this CDR3 too. V is clipped by 2 bases and J by 2 bases, and the sequence between their germline boundaries is 6 bases long. CDR1 and CDR2 (MDHEN, SYDVKM) derive from the germline V gene. Measured from the cysteine to the phenylalanine, the CDR3 is 13 residues long. The retained sequence is limited to the CDR3, 39 bases, with the frame set at the first base. The entry originates in a study of shared clonotypes between healthy human individuals (dated by TCRdb to about 2020). Context from the whole study: A few men and a couple of women, aged 18 to 49 years, made up the cohort. Per donor, three plates each were used for CD4 naive and CD4 memory, two for CD8 naive, and one for CD8 memory. Blood TCR repertoires of about five healthy adults were deeply sequenced to estimate repertoire size and the extent of clonotype sharing between individuals. Libraries were prepared and TCR repertoires were sequenced by different laboratories using diverse techniques, in order to increase sequencing depth and limit assay-specific biases. Per donor, leukapheresis produced somewhere between about 0.85 and 9.5 billion PBMCs.

Using the deep immunoSEQ assay, TCR CDR3 regions were amplified from genomic DNA by multiplex PCR. Genomic DNA extracted from each cell subset was distributed evenly over all wells of several immunoSEQ 96-well plates, and each plate served as one replicate. For sorted subsets, roughly 200 ng of genomic DNA, equivalent to 25,000 to 35,000 T cell genomes, went into each replicate PCR. The purified libraries were quantified using a Qubit 3.0 fluorometer, sized with a Bioanalyzer 2100, and then quantified again using the KAPA Library Quantification kit. Each immunoSEQ 96-well plate was sequenced on its own single-read 150-cycle Illumina NextSeq 550 flow cell. Per the authors' processing: Because only junctional sequences without quality scores were contained in the immunoSEQ output, filtering matching that applied to full-length reads could not be performed. Sequences were annotated with PyIR, a Python wrapper for IgBLAST v1.9, and V/J genes and CDR3 were assigned using IMGT germline references. Reads were removed for weak V/J assignments (E-value above 1e-6), missing CDR3, stop codons, out-of-frame junctions, or ambiguous translated residues. V3J clonotypes were defined by identical inferred V gene, J gene, and CDR3 amino acid sequence. Percentage overlap between repertoires was calculated by dividing the number of shared unique clonotypes by the size of the smaller repertoire. Three approaches were used to assess repertoire richness: RTK rarefaction, the Chao1 estimator, and Recon v2.1 estimates of unobserved clonotypes. For all TCRbeta clonotypes obtained by the gDNA method from four donors, generation probabilities were computed with OLGA. The table was pulled from immuneACCESS by TCRdb, which kept in-frame rearrangements only. Such tables lose some clones; where checked, under half of the loss comes from unresolved V genes, and the rest has no known cause. That table is the source of V, J and clone size, and D and trimming were worked out from the DNA. The table for this sample lists under 130,000 clones; less than 80% of them were counted only once. Clones ranked in the top ten supply approximately 23% of the sample.

Study-level results and caveats: Because the study included only a small number of donors, the genetic and exposure-history diversity represented was limited. Only blood was sampled, and tissue TCR repertoires likely differ from those in blood. Sharing across a handful of donors was observed for 5% to 6.5% of naive CD4, 3% to 4% of naive CD8, roughly 2.3% of memory CD4, and roughly 0.4% of memory CD8 clonotypes. Clonotypes shared by all four sorted-subset donors showed higher generation probabilities than non-shared clonotypes. Incomplete sequencing was indicated by rarefaction of sorted-subset datasets, despite the large sequencing depth. Pairwise subsampling led to the expectation that sequencing depth would affect the degree of clonotype sharing among donors. Naive subsets generally had larger estimated clonotype richness than memory subsets did.

The donors were healthy, HIV-negative adults who had no recently reported acute infections or vaccinations. Only Caucasian adults living in Nashville, Tennessee, USA were represented among the donors. CD8 memory samples were composed of magnetically selected CD45RO+ cells combined with CCR7-negative CD45RA+ effector memory (TemRA) cells. After blood collection by leukapheresis, PBMCs were isolated using Ficoll-Histopaque density gradient centrifugation and then cryopreserved in the vapor phase of liquid nitrogen. Analytical flow cytometry was used to check the purity and quantity of each magnetically sorted T cell population. Genomic DNA was isolated from each sorted fraction and quantified by UV absorbance on a Nanodrop 2000c.

The sample was memory CD8+ T cells sorted from blood. Explained via the paper, the cell subset or site label denotes: CD45RO+ cells pooled with CCR7-negative TemRA cells. This receptor was taken from a woman in her 30s in good health. The chain is encoded by TRBV28 joined to TRBJ1-2; no D segment can be confidently identified. The sequenced DNA: TGTGCCAGCAGTTTACGGGGAAACTATGGCTACACCTTC. Its protein is CASSLRGNYGYTF.